This T cell receptor (beta chain) was sequenced for a study of response to subunit inactivated influenza vaccine. The CDR3 loop spans 12 amino acids. Germline lookup yields CDR1 SQVTM and CDR2 ANQGSEA. Trimming removed 3 bases from V and 0 bases from J, with 5 bases in between. From the RT-PCR reads, TCRdb called clonotypes with MiXCR, one entry per CDR3 protein. The repertoire holds hundreds of thousands of distinct CDR3 sequences, with around a sixth as singletons. The origin of this receptor is a man aged 45-65 years who received an inactivated influenza vaccine. This specimen consisted of PBMCs from blood, obtained 5 days after vaccination. The chain has TRBV29-1 and TRBJ1-1; D is unresolved. CDR3 in DNA: TGCAGCGTTGATCAGGTGAACACTGAAGCTTTCTTT. Translation gives CSVDQVNTEAFF.